This T cell receptor beta chain was identified during a study of CD8 T cells in ankylosing spondylitis. Quantitative 5'-RACE with molecular barcodes produced the TCR beta libraries. Using its own MiXCR run on the 5' RACE reads, TCRdb lists one record per CDR3 protein. The sample holds 500,000 or so distinct CDR3 sequences, over 4% seen once. Germline V gene data show CDR1 as SGHTA and CDR2 as FQGNSA. There are 14 residues in the CDR3. Study-wide points: Disease-linked clones, CD8+, were relatively rare in peripheral blood. Significantly higher representation of disease-linked clones was reported for matched ankylosing spondylitis synovial fluid. There was a TCR beta motif, made of 7 to 9 highly homologous variants, that appeared characteristic of ankylosing spondylitis blood. Earlier literature documents some of the motif variants in reactive arthritis synovial fluid and blood.

This clonotype was counted ten times or more. What it binds is not known. At one boundary the junction diverges from the germline segment, which might be a read error. The rearrangement uses TRBV7-2 and TRBJ2-7; 9 bases are a match to TRBD1. The sample consisted of blood, either unsorted or a sorted T cell fraction (not recorded which). The clonotype originates from a male donor with ankylosing spondylitis. The CDR3 DNA reads as TGCGCCAGCAGCTTGGGACAGGGTGCCTACGAGCAGTACTTC. This encodes CASSLGQGAYEQYF.